The rows below give T cell receptor beta chains drawn from one sample of a study of T cells after yellow fever vaccination. TCRdb re-called the 5' RACE reads through MiXCR, storing one row per CDR3 protein. The data show about 320,000 distinct CDR3 sequences, with around 4.4% seen just once and approximately 19% held by the top ten. Sequenced material: PBMCs, taken 15 days after the yellow fever booster vaccination. These receptors all come from a man between 18 and 35 years old who received the YFV17D yellow fever vaccine. Each CDR3 is given with its conserved first and last residue. A D gene is named only where the DNA matches it firmly. A clone size is listed for some rows: how often the clone was seen (once, few, many), or a class if it is expanded.

V gene: TRBV7-2; clone size: many; J gene: TRBJ2-2; D gene: .; CDR3 DNA: TGTGCCAGCAGCCGGCGGACAGCCCGCTGGGCCGGGGAGCTGTTTTTT; CDR3 protein: CASSRRTARWAGELFF
V gene: TRBV12-3/TRBV12-4; clone size: many; J gene: TRBJ2-1; D gene: .; CDR3 DNA: TGTGCCAGCAGTTTAGCGGGGGGGCTTGAGCAGTTCTTC; CDR3 protein: CASSLAGGLEQFF
V gene: TRBV7-2; clone size: many; J gene: TRBJ1-2; D gene: .; CDR3 DNA: TGTGCCAGCAGCTTCCCGGACCGTAACTATGGCTACACCTTC; CDR3 protein: CASSFPDRNYGYTF
V gene: TRBV18; clone size: many; J gene: TRBJ1-2; D gene: .; CDR3 DNA: TGTGCCAGCTCACCACCGGCGGCAGGGACTGGCTACACCTTC; CDR3 protein: CASSPPAAGTGYTF
V gene: TRBV5-1; clone size: many; J gene: TRBJ2-1; D gene: .; CDR3 DNA: TGCGCCAGCAGCTTGGTTGATGGCGGGGGCCAAGATGAGCAGTTCTTC; CDR3 protein: CASSLVDGGGQDEQFF
V gene: TRBV5-1; clone size: few; J gene: TRBJ2-1; D gene: .; CDR3 DNA: TGCGCCAGCAGCTGGCAGGGGGGCCTCTCCTACAATGAGCAGTTCTTC; CDR3 protein: CASSWQGGLSYNEQFF
V gene: TRBV6-2/TRBV6-3; clone size: .; J gene: TRBJ1-5; D gene: .; CDR3 DNA: TGTGCCAGCAGTTATCCCGACGGGGATCAGCCCCAGCATTTT; CDR3 protein: CASSYPDGDQPQHF
V gene: TRBV5-5; clone size: many; J gene: TRBJ2-1; D gene: .; CDR3 DNA: TGTGCCAGCAGCGTACAGGGCAATGAGCAGTTCTTC; CDR3 protein: CASSVQGNEQFF
V gene: TRBV6-4; clone size: many; J gene: TRBJ2-1; D gene: TRBD2; CDR3 DNA: TGTGCCAGCAGCCCGACTAGCGGGGGCTACAATGAGCAGTTCTTC; CDR3 protein: CASSPTSGGYNEQFF
V gene: TRBV6-6; clone size: .; J gene: TRBJ1-5; D gene: .; CDR3 DNA: TGTGCCAGCAGTTACATGGGGGCTGTTTTTCAGCCCCAGCATTTT; CDR3 protein: CASSYMGAVFQPQHF
V gene: TRBV5-1; clone size: .; J gene: TRBJ2-1; D gene: TRBD2; CDR3 DNA: TGCGCCAGCAGCCCCCCAAGCGGGGGGAATGAGCAGTTCTTC; CDR3 protein: CASSPPSGGNEQFF
V gene: TRBV12-3/TRBV12-4; clone size: few; J gene: TRBJ2-1; D gene: TRBD1; CDR3 DNA: TGTGCCAGCAGTCCGACAGGGGCCAATGAGCAGTTCTTC; CDR3 protein: CASSPTGANEQFF